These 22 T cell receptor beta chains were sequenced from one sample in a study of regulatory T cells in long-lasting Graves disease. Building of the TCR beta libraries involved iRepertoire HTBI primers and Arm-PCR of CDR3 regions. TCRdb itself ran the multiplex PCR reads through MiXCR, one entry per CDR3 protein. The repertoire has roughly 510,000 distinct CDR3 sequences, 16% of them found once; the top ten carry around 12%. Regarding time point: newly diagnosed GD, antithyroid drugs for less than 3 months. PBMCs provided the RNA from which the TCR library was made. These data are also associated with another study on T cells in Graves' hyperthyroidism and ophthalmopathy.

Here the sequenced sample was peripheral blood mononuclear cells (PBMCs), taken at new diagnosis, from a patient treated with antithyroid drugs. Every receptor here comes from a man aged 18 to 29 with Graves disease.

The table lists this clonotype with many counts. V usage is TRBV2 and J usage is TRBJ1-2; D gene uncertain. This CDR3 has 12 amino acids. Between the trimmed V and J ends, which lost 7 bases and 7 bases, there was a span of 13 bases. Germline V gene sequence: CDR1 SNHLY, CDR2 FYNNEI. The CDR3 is CASKLRSAGYTF. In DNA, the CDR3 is TGTGCCAGCAAATTGAGATCGGCTGGCTACACCTTC.

CDR3 sequence reads: CASSLAEGREEETQYF. The CDR3 region has the DNA TGTGCCAGCTCACTTGCTGAGGGCAGGGAGGAAGAGACCCAGTACTTC. The genes are TRBV18 and TRBJ2-5, with TRBD2 as a possible D gene (6 bases). CDR1 and CDR2 from the germline V gene are KGHSH and LQKENI. The CDR3 loop spans 16 amino acids. With 4 bases removed from V and 3 bases from J, the gap between germline ends came to 18 bases.

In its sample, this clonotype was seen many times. CDR3 nucleotides: TGTGCCGTCCAGACAGGGTTGGGCACTGAAGCTTTCTTT. Translating it yields CAVQTGLGTEAFF. The chain recombines TRBV10-3 with TRBJ1-1; 7 bases are a match to TRBD1. The germline gives CDR1 ENHRY, CDR2 SYGVKD. V was clipped by 11 bases and J by 4 bases; unmatched bases: 10. The CDR3 runs 13 residues.

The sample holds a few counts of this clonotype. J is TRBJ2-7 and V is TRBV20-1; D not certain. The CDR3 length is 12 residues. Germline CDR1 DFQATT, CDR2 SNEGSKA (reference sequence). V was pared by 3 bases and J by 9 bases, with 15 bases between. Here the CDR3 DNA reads TGCAGTGCTAGTGGGCCCGCCACTGGGCAGTACTTC. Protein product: CSASGPATGQYF.

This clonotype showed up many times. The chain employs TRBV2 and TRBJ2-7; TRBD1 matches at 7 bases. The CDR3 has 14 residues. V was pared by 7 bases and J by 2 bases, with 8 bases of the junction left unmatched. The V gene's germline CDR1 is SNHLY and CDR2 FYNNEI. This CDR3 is CASMWTGATYEQYF. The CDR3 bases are TGTGCCAGCATGTGGACAGGCGCTACCTACGAGCAGTACTTC.

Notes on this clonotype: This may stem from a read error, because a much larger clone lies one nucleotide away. The CDR3 sequence is CSASGRDETQYF. The CDR3, as DNA: TGCAGTGCTAGTGGGCGGGACGAGACCCAGTACTTC. This sequence joins TRBV20-1 and TRBJ2-5, with D possibly TRBD2 on 6 matching bases. Germline-derived CDR1 and CDR2 are DFQATT and SNEGSKA (reference sequence). This CDR3 has 12 amino acids. V was pared by 3 bases and J by 5 bases, with 10 bases between.

CDR3 amino acids: CASSLTGTALEQYF. The CDR3 nucleotides are TGTGCCAGCAGCCTTACGGGAACGGCCTTAGAGCAGTACTTC. The V gene is TRBV3-1, the J gene TRBJ2-7; the D gene is possibly TRBD2 (5 bases). CDR3 length: 14 amino acids. Trimming took 4 bases from V and 7 from J, leaving 17 bases between them. CDR1 LGHDT and CDR2 YNNKEL come from the germline V gene (reference sequence).

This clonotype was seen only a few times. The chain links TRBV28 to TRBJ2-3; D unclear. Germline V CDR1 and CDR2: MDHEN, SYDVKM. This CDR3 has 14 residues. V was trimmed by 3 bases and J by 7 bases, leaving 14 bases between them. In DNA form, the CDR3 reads TGTGCCAGCAGTTTGCCCGGAGAACTTAATACGCAGTATTTT. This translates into CASSLPGELNTQYF.

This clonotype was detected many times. CDR3 residues: CAWSVLSGGSEQFF. CDR3 nucleotide sequence: TGTGCCTGGAGTGTACTATCGGGGGGCAGTGAGCAGTTCTTC. The chain couples TRBV30 to TRBJ2-1; perhaps TRBD2 as D (7 bases). The germline CDR1 and CDR2 sequences are GTSNPN and SVGIG (reference sequence). With 0 bases removed from V and 9 bases from J, the gap between germline ends came to 15 bases. The CDR3 consists of 14 residues. Full variable domain (missing parts from reference TRBV30 and TRBJ2-1): SQTIHQWPATLVQPVGSPLSLECTVEGTSNPNLYWYRQAAGRGLQLLFYSVGIGQISSEVPQNLSASRPQDRQFILSSKKLLLSDSGFYLCAWSVLSGGSEQFFGPGTRLTVL.

The CDR3 region is CASSRRQGTPPGTSTDTQYF. DNA for the CDR3: TGTGCCAGTAGTAGAAGACAGGGGACTCCCCCAGGGACTAGCACAGATACGCAGTATTTT. V usage is TRBV19 and J usage is TRBJ2-3; 8 positions match TRBD1. Germline values: CDR1 LNHDA, CDR2 SQIVND (reference sequence). Trimming at V came to 4 bases and at J to 0 bases, leaving 18 bases not matched to a gene. The CDR3 sequence is 20 residues long.

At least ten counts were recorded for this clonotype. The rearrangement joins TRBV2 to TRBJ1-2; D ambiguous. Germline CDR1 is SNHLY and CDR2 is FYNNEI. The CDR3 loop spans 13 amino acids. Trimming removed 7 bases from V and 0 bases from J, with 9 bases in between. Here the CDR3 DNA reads TGTGCCAGCACCGCGGAATCTAACTATGGCTACACCTTC. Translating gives CASTAESNYGYTF. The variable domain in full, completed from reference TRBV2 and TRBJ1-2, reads EPEVTQTPSHQVTQMGQEVILRCVPISNHLYFYWYRQILGQKVEFLVSFYNNEISEKSEIFDDQFSVERPDGSNFTLKIRSTKLEDSAMYFCASTAESNYGYTFGSGTRLTVV.

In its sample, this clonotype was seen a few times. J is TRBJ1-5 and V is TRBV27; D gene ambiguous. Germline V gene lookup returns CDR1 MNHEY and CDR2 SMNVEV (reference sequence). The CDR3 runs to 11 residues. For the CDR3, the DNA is TGTGACGAAAAATCTAGTGGGCCCCAGCATTTT. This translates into CDEKSSGPQHF.

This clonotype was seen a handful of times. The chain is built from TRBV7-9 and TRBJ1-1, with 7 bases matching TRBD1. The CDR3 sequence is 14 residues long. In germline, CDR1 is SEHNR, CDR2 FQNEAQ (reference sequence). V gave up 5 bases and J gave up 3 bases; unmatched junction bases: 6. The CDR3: CASSPQGRYTEAFF. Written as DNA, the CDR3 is TGTGCCAGCAGCCCACAGGGGAGGTACACTGAAGCTTTCTTT.

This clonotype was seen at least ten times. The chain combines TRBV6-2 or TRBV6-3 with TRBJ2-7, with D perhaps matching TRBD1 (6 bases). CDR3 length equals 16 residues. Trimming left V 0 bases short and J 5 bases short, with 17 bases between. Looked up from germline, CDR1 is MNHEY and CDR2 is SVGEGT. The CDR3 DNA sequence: TGTGCCAGCAGTTACTCGTCCTACCAGGGGTTCCACGAGCAGTACTTC. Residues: CASSYSSYQGFHEQYF.

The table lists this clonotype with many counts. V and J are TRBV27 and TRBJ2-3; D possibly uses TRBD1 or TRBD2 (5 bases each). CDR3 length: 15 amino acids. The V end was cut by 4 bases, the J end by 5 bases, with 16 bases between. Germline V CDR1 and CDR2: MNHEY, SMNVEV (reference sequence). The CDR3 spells CASSSGTLRGDTQYF. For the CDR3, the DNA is TGTGCCAGCAGTTCCGGGACCCTGAGAGGAGATACGCAGTATTTT.

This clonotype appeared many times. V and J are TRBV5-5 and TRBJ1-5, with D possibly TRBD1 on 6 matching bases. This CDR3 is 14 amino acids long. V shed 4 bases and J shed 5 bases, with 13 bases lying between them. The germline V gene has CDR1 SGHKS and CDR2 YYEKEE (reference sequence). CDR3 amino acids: CASSTYRADQPQHF. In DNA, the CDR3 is TGTGCCAGCAGCACGTACAGGGCTGATCAGCCCCAGCATTTT.

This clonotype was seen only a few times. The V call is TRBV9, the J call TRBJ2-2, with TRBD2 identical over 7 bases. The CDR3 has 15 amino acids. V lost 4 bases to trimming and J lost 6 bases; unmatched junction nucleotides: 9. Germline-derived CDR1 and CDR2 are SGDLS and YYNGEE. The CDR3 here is CASSPGVSGPGELFF. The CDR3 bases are TGTGCCAGCAGCCCCGGCGTTAGCGGGCCCGGGGAGCTGTTTTTT. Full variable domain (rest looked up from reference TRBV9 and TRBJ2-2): DSGVTQTPKHLITATGQRVTLRCSPRSGDLSVYWYQQSLDQGLQFLIQYYNGEERAKGNILERFSAQQFPDLHSELNLSSLELGDSALYFCASSPGVSGPGELFFGEGSRLTVL.

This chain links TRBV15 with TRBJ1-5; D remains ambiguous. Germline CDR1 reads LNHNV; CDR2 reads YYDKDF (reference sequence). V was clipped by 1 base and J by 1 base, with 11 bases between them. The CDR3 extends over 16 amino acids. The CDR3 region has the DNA TGTGCCACCAGCAGAGGGGGAGGGTCGAGCAATCAGCCCCAGCATTTT. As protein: CATSRGGGSSNQPQHF.

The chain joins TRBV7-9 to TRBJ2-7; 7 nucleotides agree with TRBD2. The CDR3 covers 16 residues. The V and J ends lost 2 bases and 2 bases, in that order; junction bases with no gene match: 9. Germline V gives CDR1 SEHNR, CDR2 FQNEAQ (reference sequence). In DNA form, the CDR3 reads TGTGCCAGCAGCTTAACGGGGGGACTTCCAGCCTACGAGCAGTACTTC. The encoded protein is CASSLTGGLPAYEQYF.

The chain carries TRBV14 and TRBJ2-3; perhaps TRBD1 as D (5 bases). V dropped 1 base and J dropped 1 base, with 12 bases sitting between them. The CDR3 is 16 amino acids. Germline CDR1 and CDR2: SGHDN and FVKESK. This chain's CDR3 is CASSQGGSRGTDTQYF. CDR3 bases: TGTGCCAGCAGCCAAGGAGGAAGCAGGGGCACAGATACGCAGTATTTT.

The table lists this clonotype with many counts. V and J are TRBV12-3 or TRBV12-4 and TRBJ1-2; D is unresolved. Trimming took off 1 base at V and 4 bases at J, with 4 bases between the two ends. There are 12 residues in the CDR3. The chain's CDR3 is CASSLGAYGYTF. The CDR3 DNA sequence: TGTGCCAGCAGTTTAGGGGCCTATGGCTACACCTTC.

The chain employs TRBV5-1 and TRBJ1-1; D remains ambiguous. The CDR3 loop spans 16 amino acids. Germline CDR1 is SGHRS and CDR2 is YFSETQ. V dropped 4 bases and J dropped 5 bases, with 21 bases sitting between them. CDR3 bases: TGCGCCAGCAGCGTAAGGGCTGATCCCCCGAGGACTGAAGCTTTCTTT. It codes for CASSVRADPPRTEAFF.